The text below deals with one TCR beta chain. Per the original methods: Using reference gene primer amplification, nucleated cell counts were estimated. Profiling relied on immunoSEQ multiplex PCR, and the TCRdb table lists in-frame clones only, not all of them. That table supplies the V and J calls and clone size; D and trimming were determined from the DNA. The table has tens of thousands of clones, more than 75% seen once. The sample belongs to a study of blood T cell repertoires in COVID-19. Whole-study context: Samples representing acute and convalescent COVID-19 were sourced from the United States, Italy and Spain. Sources were T cells, B-cell-depleted T cells, or PBMCs; the material itself was cDNA or gDNA.

This CDR3 comprises 17 residues. V gave up 0 bases and J gave up 5 bases; unmatched junction bases: 2. CDR1 and CDR2 (germline): SGHVS, FNYEAQ. The V call is TRBV7-6, the J call TRBJ2-1, with 15 nucleotides matching TRBD2. The sequencing sample was made of peripheral blood. The sequence derives from a human donor in a cohort sampled during active COVID-19. The CDR3: CASSLAGLAGGHNEQFF. CDR3 DNA sequence: TGTGCCAGCAGCTTAGCGGGACTAGCGGGGGGTCACAATGAGCAGTTCTTC.